This TCR beta chain stems from a study of human T cells and chemical hapten exposure. Overall study context: Upper inner arm skin measuring approximately 2 cm by approximately 2 cm received 2% DPC for sensitization. Once 0.01% DPC had been applied to the upper back by patch test, readings were taken at 6 days.

Study results and limitations: TCRs exceeding 1 in 1000 frequency stayed unchanged with DPC sensitization.

This clonotype was seen repeatedly, ten times or more. Antigen: not known. Described time point: patch test 1, 2 weeks after DPC sensitization. Treatment in this sample: therapeutic diphenylcyclopropenone sensitization with weekly scalp DPC. V gave up 5 bases and J gave up 8 bases, with 12 bases separating them. CDR3 length equals 12 residues. CDR1 is KGHSH, CDR2 LQKENI, per germline. TCRdb reanalysed the RACE reads using MiXCR and keeps one entry per CDR3 protein. The sample contains roughly 380,000 distinct CDR3 sequences, approximately 5.1% of which appear only once. The chain combines TRBV18 with TRBJ1-1, with a tentative D call TRBD1 (6 bases). The origin of this receptor is a woman in her fifties or sixties with alopecia areata. Some clones in this sample may be carry-over from other donors' samples. The material was whole blood, obtained in connection with sensitization to the hapten diphenylcyclopropenone (DPC). This CDR3 reads CASSNNRAEAFF. The CDR3 DNA follows: TGTGCCAGCTCAAATAACAGGGCCGAAGCTTTCTTT.